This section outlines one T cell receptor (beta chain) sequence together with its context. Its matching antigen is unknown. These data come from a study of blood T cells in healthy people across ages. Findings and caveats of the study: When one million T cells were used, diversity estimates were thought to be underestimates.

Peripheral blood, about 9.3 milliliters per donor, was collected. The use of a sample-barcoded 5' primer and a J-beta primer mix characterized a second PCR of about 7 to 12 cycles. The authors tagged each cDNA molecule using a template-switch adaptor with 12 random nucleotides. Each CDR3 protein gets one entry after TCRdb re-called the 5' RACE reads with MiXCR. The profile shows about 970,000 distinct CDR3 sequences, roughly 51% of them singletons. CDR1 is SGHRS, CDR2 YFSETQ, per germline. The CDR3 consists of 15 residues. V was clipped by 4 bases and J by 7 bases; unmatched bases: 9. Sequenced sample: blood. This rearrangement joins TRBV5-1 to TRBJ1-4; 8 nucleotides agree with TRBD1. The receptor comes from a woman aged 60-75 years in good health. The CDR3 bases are TGCGCCAGCAGCCCGCGACAGGGGACGGCTGAAAAACTGTTTTTT. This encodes CASSPRQGTAEKLFF. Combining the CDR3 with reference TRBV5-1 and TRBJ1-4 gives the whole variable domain KAGVTQTPRYLIKTRGQQVTLSCSPISGHRSVSWYQQTPGQGLQFLFEYFSETQRNKGNFPGRFSGRQFSNSRSEMNVSTLELGDSALYLCASSPRQGTAEKLFFGSGTQLSVL.